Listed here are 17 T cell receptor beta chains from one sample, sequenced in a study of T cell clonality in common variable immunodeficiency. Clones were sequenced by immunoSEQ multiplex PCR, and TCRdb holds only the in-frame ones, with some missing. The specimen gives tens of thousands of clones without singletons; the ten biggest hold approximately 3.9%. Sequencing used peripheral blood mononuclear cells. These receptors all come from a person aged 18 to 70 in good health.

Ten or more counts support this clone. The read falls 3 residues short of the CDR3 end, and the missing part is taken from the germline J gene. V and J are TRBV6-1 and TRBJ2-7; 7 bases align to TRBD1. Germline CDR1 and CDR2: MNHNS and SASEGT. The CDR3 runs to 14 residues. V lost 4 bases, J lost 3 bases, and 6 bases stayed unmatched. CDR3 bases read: TGTGCCAGCAGTGCTCGGGACAGCTTCTACGAG. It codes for CASSARDSFYE. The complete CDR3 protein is CASSARDSFYEQYF.

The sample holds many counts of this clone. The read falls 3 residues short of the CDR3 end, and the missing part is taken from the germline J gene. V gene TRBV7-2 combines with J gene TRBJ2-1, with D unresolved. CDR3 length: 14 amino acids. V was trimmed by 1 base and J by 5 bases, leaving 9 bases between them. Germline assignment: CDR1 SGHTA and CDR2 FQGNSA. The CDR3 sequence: CASSLVLADNEQFF. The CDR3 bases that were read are TGTGCCAGCAGCTTAGTGTTGGCCGACAATGAG.

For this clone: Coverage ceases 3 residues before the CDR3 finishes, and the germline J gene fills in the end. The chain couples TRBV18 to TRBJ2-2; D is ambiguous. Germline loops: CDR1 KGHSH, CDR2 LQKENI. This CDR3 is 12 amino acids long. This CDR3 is CASSPKGEKLFF. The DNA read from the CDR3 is TGTGCCAGCTCACCAAAGGGCGAAAAG.

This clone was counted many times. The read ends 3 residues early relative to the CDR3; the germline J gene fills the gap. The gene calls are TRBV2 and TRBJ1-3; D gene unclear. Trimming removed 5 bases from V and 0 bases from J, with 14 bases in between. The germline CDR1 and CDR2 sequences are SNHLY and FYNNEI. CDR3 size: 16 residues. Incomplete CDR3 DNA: TGTGCCAGCAGTACCTTGGGCAGCTTCTCTGGAAACACC. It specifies CASSTLGSFSGNT. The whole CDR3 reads CASSTLGSFSGNTIYF.

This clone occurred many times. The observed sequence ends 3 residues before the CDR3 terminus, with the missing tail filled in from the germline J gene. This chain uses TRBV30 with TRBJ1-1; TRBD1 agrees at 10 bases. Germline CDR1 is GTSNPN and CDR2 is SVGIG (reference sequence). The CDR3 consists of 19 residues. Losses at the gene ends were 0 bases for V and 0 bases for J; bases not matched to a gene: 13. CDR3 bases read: TGTGCCTGGAGTGTAAGCCCCTGGGACAGGGGACTCATGAACACTGAA. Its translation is CAWSVSPWDRGLMNTE. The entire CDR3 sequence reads CAWSVSPWDRGLMNTEAFF.

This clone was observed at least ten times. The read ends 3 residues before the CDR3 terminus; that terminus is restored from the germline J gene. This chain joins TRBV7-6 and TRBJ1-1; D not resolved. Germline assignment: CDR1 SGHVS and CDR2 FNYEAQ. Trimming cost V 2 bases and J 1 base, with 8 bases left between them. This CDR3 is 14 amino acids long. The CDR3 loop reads CASSLSRGNTEAFF. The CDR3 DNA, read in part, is TGTGCCAGCAGCTTATCCCGGGGGAACACTGAA. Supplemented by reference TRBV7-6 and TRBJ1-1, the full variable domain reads GAGVSQSPRYKVTKRGQDVALRCDPISGHVSLYWYRQALGQGPEFLTYFNYEAQQDKSGLPNDRFSAERPEGSISTLTIQRTEQRDSAMYRCASSLSRGNTEAFFGQGTRLTVV.

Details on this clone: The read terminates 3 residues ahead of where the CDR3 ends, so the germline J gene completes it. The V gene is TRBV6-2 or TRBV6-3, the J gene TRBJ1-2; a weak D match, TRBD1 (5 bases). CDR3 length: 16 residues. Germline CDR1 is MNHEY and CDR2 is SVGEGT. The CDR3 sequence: CASSWVGGRISYDYTF. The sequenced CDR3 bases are TGTGCCAGCAGTTGGGTCGGGGGGAGGATTTCCTACGAC.

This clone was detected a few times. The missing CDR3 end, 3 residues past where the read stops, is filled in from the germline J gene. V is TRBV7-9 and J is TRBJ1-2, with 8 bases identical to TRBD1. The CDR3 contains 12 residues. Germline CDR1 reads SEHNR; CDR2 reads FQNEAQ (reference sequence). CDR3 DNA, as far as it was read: TGTGCCAGCAAGACAGGGGACTACGAC. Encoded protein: CASKTGDYD. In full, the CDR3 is CASKTGDYDYTF.

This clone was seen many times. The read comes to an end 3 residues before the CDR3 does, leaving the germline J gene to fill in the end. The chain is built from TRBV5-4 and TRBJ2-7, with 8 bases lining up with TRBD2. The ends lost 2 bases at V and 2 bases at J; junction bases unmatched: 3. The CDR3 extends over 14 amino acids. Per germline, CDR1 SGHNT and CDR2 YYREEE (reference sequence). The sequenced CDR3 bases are TGTGCCAGCAGCTTACCCGGGGGGGCCTACGAG. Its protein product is CASSLPGGAYE. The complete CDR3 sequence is CASSLPGGAYEQYF. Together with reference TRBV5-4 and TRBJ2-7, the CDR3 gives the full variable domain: ETGVTQSPTHLIKTRGQQVTLRCSSQSGHNTVSWYQQALGQGPQFIFQYYREEENGRGNFPPRFSGLQFPNYSSELNVNALELDDSALYLCASSLPGGAYEQYFGPGTRLTVT.

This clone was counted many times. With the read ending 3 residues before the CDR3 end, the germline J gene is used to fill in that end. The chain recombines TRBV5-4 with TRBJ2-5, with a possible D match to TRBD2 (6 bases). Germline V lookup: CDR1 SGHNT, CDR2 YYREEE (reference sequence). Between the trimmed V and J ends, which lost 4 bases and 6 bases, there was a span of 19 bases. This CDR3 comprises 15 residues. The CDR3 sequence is CASSASGRTGKTQYF. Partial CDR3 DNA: TGTGCCAGCAGCGCCTCTGGGAGGACGGGGAAGACC.

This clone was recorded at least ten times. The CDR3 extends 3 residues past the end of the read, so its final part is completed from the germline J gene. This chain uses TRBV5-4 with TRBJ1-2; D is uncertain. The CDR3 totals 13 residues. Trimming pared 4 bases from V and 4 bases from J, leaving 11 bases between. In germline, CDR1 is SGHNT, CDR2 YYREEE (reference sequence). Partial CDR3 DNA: TGTGCCAGCAGCGAGAGGTCCCTCTATGGC. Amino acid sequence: CASSERSLYG. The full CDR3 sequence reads CASSERSLYGYTF.

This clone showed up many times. This chain's CDR3 is CASSVQGIGGNTIYF. The CDR3 bases that were read are TGTGCCAGCAGCGTTCAGGGAATAGGTGGAAACACC. The rearrangement links TRBV7-8 to TRBJ1-3; D perhaps matches TRBD1 (5 bases). The read terminates 3 residues before the CDR3 end, so the remaining end is supplied by the germline J gene. Trimming cost V 5 bases and J 3 bases, with 14 bases left between them. The length of the CDR3 is 15 residues. Germline loops: CDR1 SGHVS, CDR2 FQNEAQ.

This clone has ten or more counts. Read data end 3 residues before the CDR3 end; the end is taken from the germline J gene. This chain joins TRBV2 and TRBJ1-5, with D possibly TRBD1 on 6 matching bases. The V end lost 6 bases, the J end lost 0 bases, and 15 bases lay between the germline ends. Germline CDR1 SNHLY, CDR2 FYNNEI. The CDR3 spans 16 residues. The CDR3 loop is CASRTQGRGSNQPQHF. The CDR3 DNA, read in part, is TGTGCCAGCAGGACACAGGGAAGGGGTAGCAATCAGCCC.

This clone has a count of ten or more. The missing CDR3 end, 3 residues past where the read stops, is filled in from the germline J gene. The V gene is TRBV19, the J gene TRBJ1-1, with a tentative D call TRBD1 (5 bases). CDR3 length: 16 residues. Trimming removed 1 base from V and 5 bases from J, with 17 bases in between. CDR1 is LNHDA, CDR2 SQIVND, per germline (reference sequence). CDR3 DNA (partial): TGTGCCAGTAGTATAGGTGGACCTTACGGGGGTACTGAA. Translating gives CASSIGGPYGGTE. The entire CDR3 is CASSIGGPYGGTEAFF.

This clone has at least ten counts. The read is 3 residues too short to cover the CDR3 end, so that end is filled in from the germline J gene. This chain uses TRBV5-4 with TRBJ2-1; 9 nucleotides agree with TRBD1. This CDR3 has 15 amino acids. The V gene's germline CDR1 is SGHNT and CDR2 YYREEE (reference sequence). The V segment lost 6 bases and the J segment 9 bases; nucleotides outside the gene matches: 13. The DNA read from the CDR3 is TGTGCCAGCATCACCGACCCGGGACAGGGTGTTGAG. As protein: CASITDPGQGVE. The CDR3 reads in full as CASITDPGQGVEQFF.

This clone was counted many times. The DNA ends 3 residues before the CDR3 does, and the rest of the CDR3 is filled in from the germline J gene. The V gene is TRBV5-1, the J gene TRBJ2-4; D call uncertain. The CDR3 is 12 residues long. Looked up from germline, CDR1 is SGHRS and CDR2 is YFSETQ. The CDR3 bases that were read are TGCGCCAGCAGCCTTACCCTAGATGGT. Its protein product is CASSLTLDG. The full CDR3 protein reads CASSLTLDGQYF.

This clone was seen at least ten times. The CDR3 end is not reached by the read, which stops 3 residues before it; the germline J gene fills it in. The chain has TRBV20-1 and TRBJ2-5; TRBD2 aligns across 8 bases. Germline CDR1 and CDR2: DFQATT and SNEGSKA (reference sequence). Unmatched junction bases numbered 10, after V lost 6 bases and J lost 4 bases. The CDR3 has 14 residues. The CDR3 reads CSARRGAPLETQYF. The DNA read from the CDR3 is TGCAGTGCCCGGCGGGGGGCCCCTTTAGAGACC.